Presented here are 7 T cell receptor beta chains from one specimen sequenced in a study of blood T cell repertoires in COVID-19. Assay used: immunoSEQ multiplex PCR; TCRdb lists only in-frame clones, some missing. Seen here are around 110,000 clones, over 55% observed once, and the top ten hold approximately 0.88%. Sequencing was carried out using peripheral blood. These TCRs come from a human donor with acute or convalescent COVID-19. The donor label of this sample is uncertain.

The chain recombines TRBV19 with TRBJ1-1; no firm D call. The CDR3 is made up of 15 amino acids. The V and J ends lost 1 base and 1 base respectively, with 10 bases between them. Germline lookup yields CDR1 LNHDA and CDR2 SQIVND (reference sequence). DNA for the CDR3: TGTGCCAGTAGTATAGTTACGGGTCCGAACACTGAAGCTTTCTTT. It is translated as CASSIVTGPNTEAFF.

The DNA for the CDR3 is TGCAGCGTTGGGAGCGGGGGGGATTACAATGAGCAGTTCTTC. Its protein is CSVGSGGDYNEQFF. The J gene is TRBJ2-1, the V gene TRBV29-1; 10 bases fit TRBD2. Germline-derived CDR1 and CDR2 are SQVTM and ANQGSEA. The CDR3 consists of 14 residues. With V trimmed by 4 bases and J by 4 bases, 4 bases remained unmatched.

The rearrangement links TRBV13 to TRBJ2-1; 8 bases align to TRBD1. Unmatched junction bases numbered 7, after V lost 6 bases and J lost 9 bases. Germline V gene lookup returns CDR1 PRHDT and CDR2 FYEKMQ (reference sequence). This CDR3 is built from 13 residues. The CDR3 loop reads CASRSQGAGEQFF. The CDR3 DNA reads TGTGCCAGCAGATCCCAGGGGGCTGGTGAGCAGTTCTTC.

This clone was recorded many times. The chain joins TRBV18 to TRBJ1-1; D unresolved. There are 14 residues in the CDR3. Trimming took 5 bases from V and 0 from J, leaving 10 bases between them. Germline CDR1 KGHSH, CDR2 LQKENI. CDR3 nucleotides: TGTGCCAGCTCAGGTAGAGGGCTGAACACTGAAGCTTTCTTT. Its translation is CASSGRGLNTEAFF.

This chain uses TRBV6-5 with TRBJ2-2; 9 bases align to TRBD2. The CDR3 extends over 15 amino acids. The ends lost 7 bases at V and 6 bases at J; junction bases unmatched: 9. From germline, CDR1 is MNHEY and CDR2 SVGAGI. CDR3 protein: CASKVAGVPPGELFF. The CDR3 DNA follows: TGTGCCAGCAAGGTAGCGGGGGTACCTCCCGGGGAGCTGTTTTTT.

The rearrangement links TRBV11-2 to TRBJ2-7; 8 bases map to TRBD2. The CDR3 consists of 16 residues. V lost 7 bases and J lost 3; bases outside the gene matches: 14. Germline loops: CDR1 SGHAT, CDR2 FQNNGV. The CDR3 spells CASNLNSGAGGYEQYV. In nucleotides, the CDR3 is TGTGCCAGCAACCTTAATTCCGGGGCGGGAGGCTACGAGCAGTACGTC.

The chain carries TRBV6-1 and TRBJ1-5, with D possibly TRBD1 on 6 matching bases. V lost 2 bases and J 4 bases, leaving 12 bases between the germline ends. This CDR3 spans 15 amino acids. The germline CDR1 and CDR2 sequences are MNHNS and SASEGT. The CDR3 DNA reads TGTGCCAGCAGTGAAAGGGGACACGATAATCAGCCCCAGCATTTT. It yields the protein CASSERGHDNQPQHF.